This T cell receptor (beta chain) was captured by sequencing in a study of T cell repertoires in cytomegalovirus infection. At the level of the study: CMV infection together with matching HLA type was indicated by public TCR beta signatures. Study-wide findings and caveats: Within the response measured ex vivo, HLA-C-restricted CMV-specific TCR beta clonotypes were dominant.

The CDR3 is 14 amino acids. Germline CDR1 reads DFQATT; CDR2 reads SNEGSKA (reference sequence). V shed 3 bases, J shed 5 bases, and the junction held 6 bases outside the gene matches. TCRdb itself ran the reads through MiXCR, one entry per CDR3 protein. The table lists 550,000 to 850,000 distinct CDR3 sequences, roughly 33% of them singletons. About this clonotype: The target antigen is unknown.

The chain has TRBV20-1 and TRBJ2-5, with 10 bases identical to TRBD2. The TCR sequence derives from a human donor in good health (CMV status not recorded). Some clones in this sample may be carry-over from other donors' samples. The sequencing here drew on cultured PBMCs, taken from culture after CMV antigen stimulation. Here the CDR3 DNA reads TGCAGTGCTAGGGAAGCGGGGGGGCCGGAGACCCAGTACTTC. It codes for CSAREAGGPETQYF.